What follows is one T cell receptor beta chain and its context. The antigen is not known. The data were taken from a study of CD8 T cells in ankylosing spondylitis. Regarding the study as a whole: Ankylosing spondylitis blood appeared to carry a characteristic TCR beta motif of eight or nine highly homologous variants. Earlier reports found some motif variants in synovial fluid and blood in reactive arthritis. The authors found the disease-linked clones to be CD8+ and relatively rare in peripheral blood.

Trimming removed 1 base at V and 3 bases at J, with 6 bases between. Germline CDR1 and CDR2: MNHEY and SVGAGI. This CDR3 contains 13 residues. Each CDR3 protein gets one entry after TCRdb re-called the 5' RACE reads with MiXCR. The sample lists some 800,000 distinct CDR3 sequences, roughly 12% occurring once. The sequence derives from a male donor with ankylosing spondylitis. The sample taken for sequencing was blood, either unsorted or a sorted T cell fraction (not recorded which). The chain joins TRBV6-5 to TRBJ1-2, with D uncertain. CDR3 sequence: CASSYFGDYGYTF. The CDR3 bases are TGTGCCAGCAGTTACTTCGGGGACTATGGCTACACCTTC.